The 14 T cell receptor beta chains in this list originate from one sample, sequenced in a study of shared clonotypes between healthy human individuals. Method: immunoSEQ multiplex PCR; TCRdb's copy keeps in-frame clones and lacks some. The sample includes 2 million to 2.5 million clones, approximately 94% of them seen just once. The sequencing sample was made of naive CD4+ T cells sorted from blood. Regarding subset: CD45RA+ positively selected. The receptors were sampled from a man aged 18 to 30 in good health.

This chain uses TRBV7-2 with TRBJ2-2, with D uncertain. The CDR3 runs 15 residues. CDR1 and CDR2 (germline): SGHTA, FQGNSA. Trimming removed 1 base at V and 0 bases at J, with 6 bases between. DNA of the CDR3: TGTGCCAGCAGCTTAGACTCCACGAACACCGGGGAGCTGTTTTTT. Translation: CASSLDSTNTGELFF.

This clone has a single count. The chain is built from TRBV7-9 and TRBJ2-2; 8 nucleotides align to TRBD1. CDR1 and CDR2 (germline): SEHNR, FQNEAQ (reference sequence). V was clipped by 7 bases and J by 7 bases; unmatched bases: 8. This CDR3 spans 14 amino acids. In nucleotides, the CDR3 is TGTGCCAGCATACCGCAGGGGGCAATCGGGGAGCTGTTTTTT. Translated: CASIPQGAIGELFF.

The chain recombines TRBV30 with TRBJ2-4; 14 positions match TRBD2. J lost 7 bases, V lost 2 bases, and 16 bases had no gene match. The CDR3 covers 19 residues. Germline V CDR1 and CDR2: GTSNPN, SVGIG (reference sequence). The CDR3 loop reads CAWSSGTGTSGGGRNIQYF. The DNA for the CDR3 is TGTGCCTGGAGTAGCGGTACCGGGACTAGCGGGGGCGGGCGGAACATTCAGTACTTC.

Concerning this clone itself: Other DNA sequences in the sample encode the same CDR3. V gene TRBV6-5 combines with J gene TRBJ2-5, with 9 bases matching TRBD2. Germline V CDR1 and CDR2: MNHEY, SVGAGI. The junction had 1 base not matched to a gene; V was cut back by 6 bases and J by 5 bases. The length of the CDR3 is 12 residues. The CDR3 sequence is CASRGLAETQYF. In DNA form, the CDR3 reads TGTGCCAGCAGAGGACTAGCGGAGACCCAGTACTTC.

This clone was observed a single time. This chain joins TRBV5-6 and TRBJ2-2; no definite D call. The CDR3 covers 16 residues. V was cut by 3 bases and J by 3 bases, with 15 bases left in between. Looked up from germline, CDR1 is SGHDT and CDR2 is YYEEEE. CDR3 sequence: CASSWWMSGDTGELFF. DNA of the CDR3: TGTGCCAGCAGCTGGTGGATGTCAGGAGACACCGGGGAGCTGTTTTTT.

The table lists this clone with a count of one. The junction departs from germline at one end; a sequencing error may be responsible. Other DNA sequences in this specimen translate into the identical CDR3. The rearrangement links TRBV30 to TRBJ1-2; D gene ambiguous. This CDR3 contains 12 residues. The V gene's germline CDR1 is GTSNPN and CDR2 SVGIG (reference sequence). The CDR3, as DNA: TGTGCCTGGAGTGTAACCCTCTATGGCTATACCTTC. Its protein is CAWSVTLYGYTF. Based on the CDR3 plus reference TRBV30 and TRBJ1-2, the full variable domain is SQTIHQWPATLVQPVGSPLSLECTVEGTSNPNLYWYRQAAGRGLQLLFYSVGIGQISSEVPQNLSASRPQDRQFILSSKKLLLSDSGFYLCAWSVTLYGYTFGSGTRLTVV.

The chain carries TRBV6-5 and TRBJ1-4; TRBD1 is a possible D gene (5 bases). There are 13 residues in the CDR3. Germline V gene data show CDR1 as MNHEY and CDR2 as SVGAGI. V lost 8 bases and J lost 7, with 14 bases in between. CDR3 in amino acids: CASYQGGGEKLFF. The CDR3 nucleotides are TGTGCCAGCTACCAGGGCGGGGGTGAAAAACTGTTTTTT.

This chain uses TRBV28 with TRBJ2-7; D could derive from TRBD1 or TRBD2 (6 bases each). The germline V gene encodes CDR1 MDHEN and CDR2 SYDVKM. The CDR3 extends over 18 amino acids. V was shortened by 2 bases and J by 1 base, with 21 bases between the two germline ends. The CDR3 loop reads CASSLRGAGKGTSYEQYF. Here the CDR3 DNA reads TGTGCCAGCAGTTTACGGGGCGCGGGAAAGGGGACATCCTACGAGCAGTACTTC.

The chain has TRBV25-1 and TRBJ2-1; the D gene is possibly TRBD1 (5 bases). This CDR3 is 15 amino acids long. Looked up from germline, CDR1 is MGHDK and CDR2 is SYGVNS. Trimming pared 8 bases from V and 5 bases from J, leaving 19 bases between. The chain's CDR3 is CASAQGWGPNNEQFF. The CDR3 nucleotides are TGTGCCAGCGCCCAAGGGTGGGGCCCCAACAATGAGCAGTTCTTC.

Comments on this clone: Other DNA sequences within the sample encode an identical CDR3. This chain connects TRBV6-6 to TRBJ1-1; TRBD1 agrees at 8 bases. The CDR3 is 14 residues long. Trimming cost V 4 bases and J 2 bases; bases outside gene matches: 3. CDR1 is MNHNY and CDR2 is SVGAGI in the germline V gene (reference sequence). The CDR3 nucleotides are TGTGCCAGCAGTTCCACAGGGGGTAACACTGAAGCTTTCTTT. Residues: CASSSTGGNTEAFF.

The CDR3, as DNA: TGTGCCAGCAGCTTAGAGCAGGGCAATCAGCCCCAGCATTTT. Its translation: CASSLEQGNQPQHF. The chain joins TRBV7-6 to TRBJ1-5, with unresolved D. V lost 1 base, J lost 2 bases, and 6 bases lay in between. Looked up from germline, CDR1 is SGHVS and CDR2 is FNYEAQ. This CDR3 has 14 amino acids.

This clone has just one count. CDR3 sequence (DNA): TGCGCCAGCATTCCTGACGGTAGCACAGATACGCAGTATTTT. Translated, it gives CASIPDGSTDTQYF. This chain links TRBV5-1 with TRBJ2-3; no reliable D call. Germline CDR1 and CDR2: SGHRS and YFSETQ. The CDR3 spans 14 residues. The V end was cut by 6 bases, the J end by 0 bases, with 11 bases between.

The count of this clone is one. The V gene is TRBV7-9, the J gene TRBJ2-3; either TRBD1 or TRBD2 may supply D (5 bases each). This CDR3 has 13 residues. The V end lost 11 bases, the J end lost 4 bases, and 16 bases lay between the germline ends. CDR1 SEHNR and CDR2 FQNEAQ come from the germline V gene (reference sequence). The CDR3 DNA is TGTGCCGTCCGGGCAGGGAGCCCAGATACGCAGTATTTT. Protein product: CAVRAGSPDTQYF. The entire variable domain, with the rest obtained from reference TRBV7-9 and TRBJ2-3, is as follows: DTGVSQNPRHKITKRGQNVTFRCDPISEHNRLYWYRQTLGQGPEFLTYFQNEAQLEKSRLLSDRFSAERPKGSFSTLEIQRTEQGDSAMYLCAVRAGSPDTQYFGPGTRLTVL.

The CDR3 DNA is TGTGCCTGGAGTTTTACAGGGAGAAGGAACGAGCAGTACTTC. This translates into CAWSFTGRRNEQYF. The gene calls are TRBV30 and TRBJ2-7, with a weak D call TRBD1 (6 bases). V lost 2 bases and J 5 bases, leaving 16 bases between the germline ends. There are 14 residues in the CDR3. Germline V gene sequence: CDR1 GTSNPN, CDR2 SVGIG (reference sequence). The full variable domain, in which reference TRBV30 and TRBJ2-7 provide the parts outside the CDR3, is SQTIHQWPATLVQPVGSPLSLECTVEGTSNPNLYWYRQAAGRGLQLLFYSVGIGQISSEVPQNLSASRPQDRQFILSSKKLLLSDSGFYLCAWSFTGRRNEQYFGPGTRLTVT.